This TCR beta chain was sequenced for a study of blood T cell repertoires in COVID-19. Participants' own reports of clinical history determined their cohort assignment. TCRdb keeps only in-frame clones here, not all; method: immunoSEQ multiplex PCR. The sample lists more than 250,000 clones, 87% occurring once. Germline CDR1 reads SNHLY; CDR2 reads FYNNEI. The V and J ends lost 2 bases and 7 bases respectively, with 6 bases between them. This CDR3 has 12 amino acids. This chain links TRBV2 with TRBJ2-1; weak D call: TRBD2 (6 bases). This receptor was taken from a woman in her thirties or forties who had recovered from COVID-19. The sequenced sample consisted of PBMCs or T cells enriched from blood (not recorded which). The CDR3 DNA sequence: TGTGCCAGCAGTGAAAGCGGGAATGAGCAGTTCTTC. Translating it yields CASSESGNEQFF.